This T cell receptor (beta chain) was recovered during a study of shared clonotypes between healthy human individuals. Findings of the study overall: For naive CD4 cells, 4.5% to 6.5% of clonotypes were shared across a handful of donors.

Points on this clone: The antigen is unknown. At the DNA level, this CDR3 is encoded by other sequences in the same sample as well.

This CDR3 has 11 residues. V was shortened by 3 bases and J by 1 base, with 4 bases between the two germline ends. CDR1 and CDR2 (germline): GTSNPN, SVGIG (reference sequence). Genomic DNA belonging to each subset was distributed in equal measure over several immunoSEQ plates. Libraries were prepared by immunoSEQ multiplex PCR; TCRdb keeps only in-frame clonotypes and omits some of them. The sample has 2 million to 2.5 million clones, 85% to 95% seen once. The CD4+ fraction was divided into a CD45RA+ naive subset and a CD45RA-negative memory subset. The clonotype comes from a man aged 18-30 years in good health. Some clones in this sample may be carry-over from other donors' samples. V and J are TRBV30 and TRBJ2-7; no reliable D call. Material for sequencing was naive CD4+ T cells from PBMCs. Subset defined: CD45RA+ positively selected. The CDR3 DNA sequence: TGTGCCTGGAGCAGGTCCTACGAGCAGTACTTC. This translates into CAWSRSYEQYF.